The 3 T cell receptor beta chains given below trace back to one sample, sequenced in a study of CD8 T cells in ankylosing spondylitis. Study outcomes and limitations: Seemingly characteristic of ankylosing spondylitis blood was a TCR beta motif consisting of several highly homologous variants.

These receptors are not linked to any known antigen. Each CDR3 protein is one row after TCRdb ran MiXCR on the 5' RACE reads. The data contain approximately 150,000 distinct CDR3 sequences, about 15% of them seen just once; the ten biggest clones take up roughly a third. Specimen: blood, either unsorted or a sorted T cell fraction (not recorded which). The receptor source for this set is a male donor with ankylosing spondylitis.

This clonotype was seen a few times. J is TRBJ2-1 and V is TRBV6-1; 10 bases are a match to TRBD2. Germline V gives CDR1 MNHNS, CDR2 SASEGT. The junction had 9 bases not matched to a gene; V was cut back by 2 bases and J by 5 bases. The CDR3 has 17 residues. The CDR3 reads CASSERPSGSLDNEQFF. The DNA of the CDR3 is TGTGCCAGCAGTGAAAGGCCTAGCGGGAGTCTAGACAATGAGCAGTTCTTC.

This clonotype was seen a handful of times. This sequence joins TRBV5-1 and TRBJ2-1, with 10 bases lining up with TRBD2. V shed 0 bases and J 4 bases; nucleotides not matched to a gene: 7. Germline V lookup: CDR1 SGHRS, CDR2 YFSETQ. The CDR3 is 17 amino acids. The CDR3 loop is CASSLVGLAERYNEQFF. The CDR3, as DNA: TGCGCCAGCAGCTTGGTAGGACTAGCGGAGAGATACAATGAGCAGTTCTTC.

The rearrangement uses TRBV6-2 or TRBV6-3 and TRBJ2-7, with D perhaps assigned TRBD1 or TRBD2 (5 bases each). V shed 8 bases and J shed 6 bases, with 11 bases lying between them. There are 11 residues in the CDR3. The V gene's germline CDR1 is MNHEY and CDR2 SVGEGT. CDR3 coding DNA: TGTGCCAGCGCATCGGGACCCGAGCAGTACTTC. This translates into CASASGPEQYF.